A single TCR beta chain is shown here with its context. The clone's antigen remains unknown. Per-base quality was not reported, and no clone a single base away is much larger than it. The data were obtained in a study of Tregs in tolerant kidney transplant recipients (dated by TCRdb to between 2017 and 2020). Looking at the study overall: Transplants used related donors with nonmyeloablative bone marrow transplantation; mixed chimerism was transient in the human trials. The study used TCRbeta sequencing to identify donor-specific regulatory T cells before combined kidney and bone marrow transplantation, then tracked those cells after transplant. Study-level results and caveats: Expanding Tregs with activated donor B cells appeared to identify the most biologically relevant and donor-specific TCRbeta repertoire. Biological reproducibility was not examined directly, but technical replication error appeared to be minimal. For some patients, the PCR primers changed as time went on, which meant samples from those patients could not be compared with one another at the nucleotide level. The study was limited by small patient numbers, and the findings need validation in larger populations and under other immunosuppression protocols. In tolerant patients, donor-specific Tregs expanded more than Tregs overall, which suggests antigen-driven rather than nonspecific expansion.

What this sample's time point label stands for: blood sample drawn before combined kidney and bone marrow transplant. Thawed PBMCs were FACS-sorted into unstimulated Tregs (CD4+CD25+CD127-), CD4+ non-Tregs (CD4+CD25-), CD4 cells and CD8 cells. Thawed PBMCs were rested overnight at 37 degrees C with 200 to 250 IU/ml IL-2 before Treg sorting. Patients were 4 combined kidney and bone marrow transplant recipients from the ITN036ST trial, and only these trial subjects had samples available. Healthy control blood was processed by Ficoll density gradient to PBMCs and cryopreserved; patient PBMCs were collected before and after transplant. V drops 5 bases and J drops 4 bases, leaving 11 bases in between. Reading from cysteine to phenylalanine, the CDR3 counts 13 amino acids. Just CDR3 DNA is preserved here, 39 bases in frame from base 1. CDR1 and CDR2 (MGHDK, SYGVNS) derive from the germline V gene. For TCRbeta CDR3 sequencing, genomic DNA was extracted from sorted cells using the QIAGEN DNeasy Blood and Tissue Kit. High-throughput TCRbeta CDR3 sequencing, including PCR amplification with bias correction and internal controls, was performed commercially through immunoSEQ. As for the original processing: Unique productive TCRbeta sequences were defined by CDR3 nucleotide sequence when primers matched and otherwise by CDR3 amino acid sequence together with Vbeta and Jbeta genes. As a correction for sorting error, sequences shared between sorted populations at a frequency ratio of 2:1 or less were discarded, and the remaining shared sequences were assigned to the higher population. Donor-reactive sequences were defined as at least 5-fold expanded in CFSE-low cells versus unstimulated cells, with frequency of at least 0.01% in CFSE-low cells. Jensen-Shannon divergence, calculated on the top 100 TCRbeta sequences ranked by frequency, was used to quantify repertoire divergence. For any sample with multiple sequencing runs, sorting error was corrected in each run separately before the runs were pooled. TCRdb retrieved this table from immuneACCESS and kept in-frame rearrangements only. Not all clones are present; in checked studies, unresolved V genes account for under half, and no reason is known for the remainder. V, J and clone size are those of that table, while D and trimming were read from the DNA. The sample has approximately 15,000 clones on record, roughly 78% of them singletons. The ten largest account for roughly 1.8% of the sample.

Sequencing was performed on Tregs from blood, taken before the transplant. This clonotype was obtained from a human donor who received a combined kidney and bone marrow transplant. Recombination joined TRBV25-1 with TRBJ1-1; TRBD1 is a weak D gene call, 5 bases matching. The DNA is TGTGCCAGCAGTCTGGGGCTGGGCACTGAAGCTTTCTTT. Translated, it gives CASSLGLGTEAFF.